The 10 T cell receptor beta chains below all came from one sample that was sequenced in a study of T cell repertoires in cytomegalovirus infection. These receptors' antigens are unknown. TCRdb processed the reads anew with MiXCR; each CDR3 protein has one entry. The repertoire holds 570,000 or so distinct CDR3 sequences, with over 35% as singletons. The source was cultured PBMCs, collected from culture after CMV antigen stimulation. The receptors here all came from a human donor in good health (CMV status not recorded). Some clones in this sample may be carry-over from other donors' samples.

This clonotype occurred a few times. The V gene is TRBV7-6, the J gene TRBJ2-1, with a tentative D call TRBD1 (6 bases). The CDR3 is 20 residues long. Germline assignment: CDR1 SGHVS and CDR2 FNYEAQ. V was shortened by 5 bases and J by 0 bases, with 26 bases between the two germline ends. The CDR3 region is CASSPVFGGRKFSSYNEQFF. In DNA form, the CDR3 reads TGTGCCAGCAGCCCCGTTTTTGGGGGCCGCAAATTTAGCTCCTACAATGAGCAGTTCTTC.

The chain recombines TRBV12-3 or TRBV12-4 with TRBJ2-7; 11 bases map to TRBD2. This CDR3 comprises 21 residues. V shed 5 bases, J shed 0 bases, and the junction held 21 bases outside the gene matches. CDR3 in DNA: TGTGCCAGCAGTCCCCGGACAGGGTTTGGACTAGCGGGCGGCTACTCCTACGAGCAGTACTTC. Translation: CASSPRTGFGLAGGYSYEQYF.

J is TRBJ2-7 and V is TRBV27; D call uncertain. CDR3 length equals 14 residues. Germline V gene sequence: CDR1 MNHEY, CDR2 SMNVEV (reference sequence). Trimming shortened V by 8 bases and J by 5 bases, and 19 bases separated the two germline ends. CDR3 nucleotide sequence: TGTGCCAGCGGGGTTCAAAGGCCGTTGAACGAGCAGTACTTC. It codes for CASGVQRPLNEQYF.

This chain links TRBV7-9 with TRBJ2-1, with TRBD1 identical over 9 bases. This CDR3 contains 15 residues. The V gene's germline CDR1 is SEHNR and CDR2 FQNEAQ (reference sequence). V lost 3 bases, J lost 2 bases, and 2 bases stayed unmatched. The CDR3 sequence is CASSLGTGPYNEQFF. For the CDR3, the DNA is TGTGCCAGCAGCTTGGGGACAGGGCCCTACAATGAGCAGTTCTTC.

This clonotype appeared a few times. The chain combines TRBV7-2 with TRBJ1-5, with D perhaps matching TRBD1 (6 bases). The CDR3 covers 15 residues. Germline V gene lookup returns CDR1 SGHTA and CDR2 FQGNSA. The germline V and J ends were trimmed by 7 bases and 5 bases, with 18 bases remaining between them. CDR3 bases: TGTGCCAGCACCCTAGCGGGCCAGGGGTATCAGCCCCAGCATTTT. This sequence encodes CASTLAGQGYQPQHF.

In its sample, this clonotype was seen a few times. The chain couples TRBV12-3 or TRBV12-4 to TRBJ2-1; D possibly uses TRBD1 or TRBD2 (6 bases each). There are 14 residues in the CDR3. Trimming stripped 6 bases from V and 5 bases from J, with 14 bases between. The CDR3, as DNA: TGTGCCAGCAGCCGCACGGGGGCTGACAATGAGCAGTTCTTC. This encodes CASSRTGADNEQFF.

The table lists this clonotype with many counts. The chain recombines TRBV7-8 with TRBJ2-3, with unresolved D. Per the germline V gene, CDR1 is SGHVS and CDR2 is FQNEAQ. CDR3 size: 16 residues. V was pared by 5 bases and J by 0 bases, with 15 bases between. The CDR3: CASSALTDLSTDTQYF. CDR3 bases: TGTGCCAGCAGCGCTTTGACTGATTTGAGCACAGATACGCAGTATTTT.

The rearrangement links TRBV18 to TRBJ2-3, with D unresolved. Per the germline V gene, CDR1 is KGHSH and CDR2 is LQKENI. V lost 5 bases and J 5 bases, leaving 5 bases between the germline ends. There are 11 residues in the CDR3. The DNA of the CDR3 is TGTGCCAGCTCAACGATAGATACGCAGTATTTT. Its protein product is CASSTIDTQYF.

The V and J genes are TRBV5-4 and TRBJ2-3; D unresolved. This CDR3 has 15 residues. V was trimmed by 0 bases and J by 2 bases, leaving 10 bases between them. Per the germline V gene, CDR1 is SGHNT and CDR2 is YYREEE (reference sequence). CDR3 bases: TGTGCCAGCAGCTTGGGCCGGTCGACCACAGATACGCAGTATTTT. Translating it yields CASSLGRSTTDTQYF.

The chain combines TRBV6-1 with TRBJ2-7; either TRBD1 or TRBD2 may fit D (5 bases each). In germline, CDR1 is MNHNS, CDR2 SASEGT. This CDR3 is built from 17 residues. Trimming shortened V by 7 bases and J by 2 bases, and 24 bases separated the two germline ends. The DNA of the CDR3 is TGTGCCAGCATCCTCCCCCCACCGGGACCCGGACCCTACGAGCAGTACTTC. This codes for CASILPPPGPGPYEQYF.